The T cell receptor (beta chain) under discussion was sequenced for a study of technical replicates of blood from a handful of donors. Some clones are missing from TCRdb's copy, which holds only in-frame ones; the method was immunoSEQ multiplex PCR. In the table there are around 57,000 clones, more than 95% of which are singletons. CDR1 and CDR2 from the germline V gene are SGHAT and FQNNGV. Trimming took 2 bases from V and 4 from J; bases not matched to a gene: 17. The CDR3 runs 19 residues. This TCR was sampled from a human donor in good health. V and J are TRBV11-2 and TRBJ1-2, with 9 bases matching TRBD1. The sequencing sample was made of T cells isolated from PBMCs. CDR3 protein: CASSLSFEGLGTGIYGYTF. CDR3 DNA sequence: TGTGCCAGCAGCTTATCTTTTGAGGGTTTAGGGACAGGGATCTATGGCTACACCTTC.